This is a list of T cell receptor beta chains from one sample in a study of shared clonotypes between healthy human individuals. Profiling relied on immunoSEQ multiplex PCR, and the TCRdb table lists in-frame clones only, not all of them. The repertoire has about 1 million clones, approximately 70% of them found once; the top ten carry approximately 1.5%. The sequenced material came from memory CD4+ T cells sorted from blood. Source of these receptors: a man younger than 35 in good health. Both conserved end residues are part of each CDR3.

v_gene: TRBV5-6
j_gene: TRBJ1-6
CDR3aa: CASSFRGSYNSPLHF

v_gene: TRBV6-1
j_gene: TRBJ2-1
CDR3aa: CASSEQGFYNEQFF

v_gene: TRBV19
j_gene: TRBJ2-7
CDR3aa: CASKPEGTGGYEQYF

v_gene: TRBV7-2
j_gene: TRBJ2-1
CDR3aa: CASSLGGGTSGWRQFF

v_gene: TRBV4-1
j_gene: TRBJ2-7
CDR3aa: CASSPRYGTGEPNFHEQYF

v_gene: TRBV10-2
j_gene: TRBJ1-1
CDR3aa: CASSDPGGTEAFF

v_gene: TRBV19
j_gene: TRBJ2-7
CDR3aa: CASSVNRGGEQYF

v_gene: TRBV19
j_gene: TRBJ1-4
CDR3aa: CASTRKRDRGSEKLFF

v_gene: TRBV5-1
j_gene: TRBJ1-3
CDR3aa: CASKDRGDPRDTIYF

v_gene: TRBV28
j_gene: TRBJ1-1
CDR3aa: CASSLGGQGGNTEAFF

v_gene: TRBV11-1
j_gene: TRBJ1-2
CDR3aa: CASSHSDSGYGYTF

v_gene: TRBV30
j_gene: TRBJ1-1
CDR3aa: CAWRQLRLDKTNTEAFF

v_gene: TRBV25-1
j_gene: TRBJ2-5
CDR3aa: CASSELREYQETQYF

v_gene: TRBV6-5
j_gene: TRBJ1-4
CDR3aa: CASSYDPGTNEKLFF

v_gene: TRBV7-7
j_gene: TRBJ2-7
CDR3aa: CASSLAGPGSGSEQYF

v_gene: TRBV9
j_gene: TRBJ2-1
CDR3aa: CASSGAGGPYNEQFF

v_gene: TRBV19
j_gene: TRBJ2-3
CDR3aa: CASSGLYTDTQYF

v_gene: TRBV28
j_gene: TRBJ2-3
CDR3aa: CASMGTISTDTQYF

v_gene: TRBV18
j_gene: TRBJ2-3
CDR3aa: CASSPGRDTQYF

v_gene: TRBV5-4
j_gene: TRBJ1-2
CDR3aa: CASLDRENYGYTF

v_gene: TRBV19
j_gene: TRBJ1-6
CDR3aa: CASSLGQSNSPLHF

v_gene: TRBV5-1
j_gene: TRBJ1-1
CDR3aa: CASSLKVNTEAFF

v_gene: TRBV21-1
j_gene: TRBJ1-2
CDR3aa: CASSKGGVQGYTF

v_gene: TRBV6-5
j_gene: TRBJ1-3
CDR3aa: CASSYSIADTLNTIYF

v_gene: TRBV7-9
j_gene: TRBJ1-4
CDR3aa: CASSRDSLFTNEKLFF

v_gene: TRBV18
j_gene: TRBJ2-2
CDR3aa: CASSPPRGPDTGELFF

v_gene: TRBV5-1
j_gene: TRBJ2-3
CDR3aa: CASSHEVRGGSDTQYF

v_gene: TRBV9
j_gene: TRBJ2-3
CDR3aa: CASSVGTSGFTTHTQYF

v_gene: TRBV7-2
j_gene: TRBJ2-4
CDR3aa: CASSHTGAKNIQYF

v_gene: TRBV19
j_gene: TRBJ1-6
CDR3aa: CASTQDTSYNSPLHF

v_gene: TRBV5-1
j_gene: TRBJ1-5
CDR3aa: CASSPDSPNQPQHF

v_gene: TRBV7-9
j_gene: TRBJ2-1
CDR3aa: CASSFGFSSYNEQFF

v_gene: TRBV7-9
j_gene: TRBJ2-6
CDR3aa: CASSLAGYQFSGANVLTF

v_gene: TRBV6-1
j_gene: TRBJ1-5
CDR3aa: CASSEIGDRNQPQHF

v_gene: TRBV14
j_gene: TRBJ2-1
CDR3aa: CASSQDGTSFNEQFF

v_gene: TRBV5-8
j_gene: TRBJ2-1
CDR3aa: CASSPRNNYNEQFF

v_gene: TRBV7-3
j_gene: TRBJ2-5
CDR3aa: CASSPTGSYQETQYF

v_gene: TRBV30
j_gene: TRBJ2-3
CDR3aa: CAWDRTGTGSHTQYF

v_gene: TRBV30
j_gene: TRBJ2-3
CDR3aa: CAWSIKGAGGPDTQYF

v_gene: TRBV30
j_gene: TRBJ2-2
CDR3aa: CAWNRGGIANTGELFF

v_gene: TRBV7-9
j_gene: TRBJ1-1
CDR3aa: CASSLVMTPEAFF

v_gene: TRBV5-1
j_gene: TRBJ1-3
CDR3aa: CASSLTWGVSSNTIYF

v_gene: TRBV6-1
j_gene: TRBJ2-7
CDR3aa: CASSEASGYSYEQYF

v_gene: TRBV29-1
j_gene: TRBJ1-1
CDR3aa: CSVALQEGTEAFF

v_gene: TRBV10-3
j_gene: TRBJ2-5
CDR3aa: CAISDGTASETQYF

v_gene: TRBV30
j_gene: TRBJ2-5
CDR3aa: CAWSSENRGEETQYF

v_gene: TRBV10-3
j_gene: TRBJ1-4
CDR3aa: CAVGTGFYEKLFF

v_gene: TRBV5-4
j_gene: TRBJ2-1
CDR3aa: CASSLGTSGRSYNEQFF

v_gene: TRBV28
j_gene: TRBJ1-5
CDR3aa: CASSSPSKGQPQHF